The present TCR beta chain was sequenced within a study of identical twins. Germline V gene sequence: CDR1 MNHNS, CDR2 SASEGT. The CDR3 extends over 13 amino acids. J was trimmed by 5 bases and V by 7 bases; bases with no gene match: 4. TCRdb fed the 5' RACE reads into MiXCR, producing one record per CDR3 protein. The table records roughly 690,000 distinct CDR3 sequences, around 21% of them present only once. Study-wide results and limits: Sharing of beta out-of-frame sequences by twins showed a weaker excess.

This clonotype has a count of ten or more. Its antigen remains unidentified. These data are also associated with another study on T cells expressing NK-cell markers.

The chain couples TRBV6-1 to TRBJ1-5, with TRBD1 matching over 8 bases. The receptor comes from a woman under 30 in good health. Sample: PBMCs. CDR3 sequence (DNA): TGTGCCAGCACTAGGACAGGGTATCAGCCCCAGCATTTT. This gives the protein CASTRTGYQPQHF.